This is a list of T cell receptor beta chains from one sample in a study of blood T cell repertoires in COVID-19. Profiling relied on immunoSEQ multiplex PCR, and the TCRdb table lists in-frame clones only, not all of them. The table lists some 250,000 clones, 86% of them singletons. Material for sequencing was peripheral blood. These TCRs come from a man aged 30 to 45 who had recovered from COVID-19. The CDR3 runs from the conserved cysteine through the conserved F or W. The order of the fields is CDR3 DNA, CDR3 protein, V gene, clone size, D gene, J gene. The D gene is left open where the match is weak. Size tells how often a clone was seen (once, few, many) or the class of an expanded clone, and some rows leave it out.

CDR3 DNA: TGTGCCAGTGCCCGGACAGACAACTATGGCTACACCTTC
CDR3 protein: CASARTDNYGYTF
V gene: TRBV19
clone size: .
D gene: .
J gene: TRBJ1-2

CDR3 DNA: TGTGCCAGCAGCCTGGGGGCCCGGGGGGCTGAAGCTTTCTTT
CDR3 protein: CASSLGARGAEAFF
V gene: TRBV11-2
clone size: .
D gene: .
J gene: TRBJ1-1

CDR3 DNA: TGTGCCAGCAGTTCTAGCGGGGGGAGCCCAGATACGCAGTATTTT
CDR3 protein: CASSSSGGSPDTQYF
V gene: TRBV28
clone size: .
D gene: TRBD2
J gene: TRBJ2-3

CDR3 DNA: TGTGCCAGCAGTCGCAGGGGGAAGGGCTACACCTTC
CDR3 protein: CASSRRGKGYTF
V gene: TRBV6-5
clone size: few
D gene: TRBD1
J gene: TRBJ1-2

CDR3 DNA: TGTGCCAGCAGCTTGTCTAGCGGGGAACGCGAGCAGTACTTC
CDR3 protein: CASSLSSGEREQYF
V gene: TRBV7-2
clone size: .
D gene: TRBD2
J gene: TRBJ2-7

CDR3 DNA: TGTGCCAGCAGCTCAGGGTGGGGAGGCTCCTACGAGCAGTACTTC
CDR3 protein: CASSSGWGGSYEQYF
V gene: TRBV7-9
clone size: .
D gene: .
J gene: TRBJ2-7

CDR3 DNA: TGTGCCTGGAGTCTCGACAGGGGGCGAGGCTACACCTTC
CDR3 protein: CAWSLDRGRGYTF
V gene: TRBV30
clone size: few
D gene: TRBD1
J gene: TRBJ1-2

CDR3 DNA: TGTGCCAGCAGCTTGGGTCGTGACAGCGACCCTTTCTTT
CDR3 protein: CASSLGRDSDPFF
V gene: TRBV5-6
clone size: .
D gene: .
J gene: TRBJ1-1

CDR3 DNA: TGTGCCAGCAGCCTAGGACAGGGAGTCTACGAGCAGTACTTC
CDR3 protein: CASSLGQGVYEQYF
V gene: TRBV5-8
clone size: .
D gene: TRBD1
J gene: TRBJ2-7

CDR3 DNA: TGTGCCAGCAACCAAAGGGGCAGCTCCTACGAGCAGTACTTC
CDR3 protein: CASNQRGSSYEQYF
V gene: TRBV9
clone size: .
D gene: .
J gene: TRBJ2-7

CDR3 DNA: TGTGCCTGGAGTACTGAGGGGGACTATGGCTACACCTTC
CDR3 protein: CAWSTEGDYGYTF
V gene: TRBV30
clone size: .
D gene: .
J gene: TRBJ1-2

CDR3 DNA: TGCAGTGCTAGTCATAGACAGGGTAGCAATCAGCCCCAGCATTTT
CDR3 protein: CSASHRQGSNQPQHF
V gene: TRBV20-1
clone size: many
D gene: TRBD1
J gene: TRBJ1-5

CDR3 DNA: TGTGCCAGCAGCATCCGGGACAGGGCCACCGGGGAGCTGTTTTTT
CDR3 protein: CASSIRDRATGELFF
V gene: TRBV7-9
clone size: .
D gene: TRBD1
J gene: TRBJ2-2

CDR3 DNA: TGTGCCAGCAGCTTGACTAGTTTCGATGAGCAGTTCTTC
CDR3 protein: CASSLTSFDEQFF
V gene: TRBV5-6
clone size: .
D gene: .
J gene: TRBJ2-1

CDR3 DNA: TGCGCCAGCAGGAAGTCGACAGGGGAATCCTACAATGAGCAGTTCTTC
CDR3 protein: CASRKSTGESYNEQFF
V gene: TRBV5-1
clone size: .
D gene: TRBD1
J gene: TRBJ2-1

CDR3 DNA: TGTGCCAGCAGCTCACAGGGTCAGCGGTGGGGAGGCTACACCTTC
CDR3 protein: CASSSQGQRWGGYTF
V gene: TRBV5-4
clone size: .
D gene: .
J gene: TRBJ1-2

CDR3 DNA: TGTGCCAGCACCCAAAGGGGGAACCAGCCCCAGCATTTT
CDR3 protein: CASTQRGNQPQHF
V gene: TRBV11-2
clone size: .
D gene: .
J gene: TRBJ1-5

CDR3 DNA: TGTGCCAGCTCACCACCCACCCCCGGAGAGACCCAGTACTTC
CDR3 protein: CASSPPTPGETQYF
V gene: TRBV18
clone size: once
D gene: .
J gene: TRBJ2-5

CDR3 DNA: TGTTGGGACAGGGAGCATGAAAAACTGTTTTTT
CDR3 protein: CWDREHEKLFF
V gene: TRBV9
clone size: .
D gene: TRBD1
J gene: TRBJ1-4

CDR3 DNA: TGCGCCAGCAGCCAAGATCGTTTATCGCCCCTCCACTTT
CDR3 protein: CASSQDRLSPLHF
V gene: TRBV4-3
clone size: .
D gene: .
J gene: TRBJ1-6

CDR3 DNA: TGTGCCAGCAGCCAAAGACAGGGTGACTCCTACGAGCAGTACTTC
CDR3 protein: CASSQRQGDSYEQYF
V gene: TRBV5-4
clone size: few
D gene: TRBD1
J gene: TRBJ2-7

CDR3 DNA: TGTGCCAGCAGCCCGGGAGGGGGCGAAGCTTTCTTT
CDR3 protein: CASSPGGGEAFF
V gene: TRBV7-9
clone size: .
D gene: TRBD1
J gene: TRBJ1-1

CDR3 DNA: TGTGCCACCAGATTGGGGACTCCCTACAATGAGCAGTTCTTC
CDR3 protein: CATRLGTPYNEQFF
V gene: TRBV7-9
clone size: .
D gene: .
J gene: TRBJ2-1

CDR3 DNA: TGTGCCAGCAGCTCTCACCCAGGGGGAACTTACTCTGGGGCCAACGTCCTGACTTTC
CDR3 protein: CASSSHPGGTYSGANVLTF
V gene: TRBV7-2
clone size: .
D gene: TRBD1
J gene: TRBJ2-6

CDR3 DNA: TGCGCCAGCAGCTTCGGGACAGAAGCTTTCTTT
CDR3 protein: CASSFGTEAFF
V gene: TRBV5-1
clone size: .
D gene: .
J gene: TRBJ1-1

CDR3 DNA: TGTGCCACCCACTCAGGGGGCTCTTTAGAGCAGTACTTC
CDR3 protein: CATHSGGSLEQYF
V gene: TRBV2
clone size: .
D gene: TRBD1
J gene: TRBJ2-7

CDR3 DNA: TGTGCCAGCAGCTTACAGGGGTACACTGAAGCTTTCTTT
CDR3 protein: CASSLQGYTEAFF
V gene: TRBV13
clone size: many
D gene: .
J gene: TRBJ1-1

CDR3 DNA: TGTGCCAGCAGCGCAGGGGGTTTCCAGTACTTC
CDR3 protein: CASSAGGFQYF
V gene: TRBV7-6
clone size: once
D gene: TRBD1
J gene: TRBJ2-5

CDR3 DNA: TGTGCCAGCAGCACCGGGACAGGTTTGTCCGAGCAGTACTTC
CDR3 protein: CASSTGTGLSEQYF
V gene: TRBV5-5
clone size: .
D gene: TRBD1
J gene: TRBJ2-7

CDR3 DNA: TGTGCCAGCAGCTTGAAAGCGGGGGGGACAGATACGCAGTATTTT
CDR3 protein: CASSLKAGGTDTQYF
V gene: TRBV5-6
clone size: few
D gene: TRBD2
J gene: TRBJ2-3

CDR3 DNA: TGTGCCAGTAGTATACAAGGACTCTCGTGGGAGACCCAGTACTTC
CDR3 protein: CASSIQGLSWETQYF
V gene: TRBV19
clone size: .
D gene: .
J gene: TRBJ2-5

CDR3 DNA: TGTGCCAGCACCGCTTCCACACCTAATTCACCCCTCCACTTT
CDR3 protein: CASTASTPNSPLHF
V gene: TRBV6-5
clone size: .
D gene: .
J gene: TRBJ1-6

CDR3 DNA: TGTGCCAGCAGCTGGGGGGCGGGGGGGAGCTCCTACGAGCAGTACTTC
CDR3 protein: CASSWGAGGSSYEQYF
V gene: TRBV5-4
clone size: .
D gene: TRBD2
J gene: TRBJ2-7

CDR3 DNA: TGTGCCACAAATCGACAGGGGGATAATTCACCCCTCCACTTT
CDR3 protein: CATNRQGDNSPLHF
V gene: TRBV2
clone size: few
D gene: TRBD1
J gene: TRBJ1-6

CDR3 DNA: TGTGCCAGCAGCTATGCGGGGGGTTACAATGAGCAGTTCTTC
CDR3 protein: CASSYAGGYNEQFF
V gene: TRBV9
clone size: .
D gene: TRBD2
J gene: TRBJ2-1

CDR3 DNA: TGTGCCAGCAGTTTCGGAGGGGCGGACAATCAGCCCCAGCATTTT
CDR3 protein: CASSFGGADNQPQHF
V gene: TRBV7-2
clone size: .
D gene: .
J gene: TRBJ1-5

CDR3 DNA: TGTGCCAGCCTGGGCCAGGGCGGCTATGGCTACACCTTC
CDR3 protein: CASLGQGGYGYTF
V gene: TRBV27
clone size: once
D gene: .
J gene: TRBJ1-2

CDR3 DNA: TGTGCCAGCATACTCGCTGCGGGGGCTGGAAACACCATATATTTT
CDR3 protein: CASILAAGAGNTIYF
V gene: TRBV6-5
clone size: .
D gene: .
J gene: TRBJ1-3